These 27 T cell receptor beta chains share one sample of origin, sequenced in a study of T cells after yellow fever vaccination. TCRdb re-derived calls from the 5' RACE reads in MiXCR, one entry per CDR3 protein. The data hold under 200,000 distinct CDR3 sequences, with approximately 10% observed a single time. This specimen was CD8+ T cells sorted from PBMCs, taken 15 days after the yellow fever booster vaccination. Every receptor here comes from a man aged 18 to 29 who received the YFV17D yellow fever vaccine.

There are many counts of this clonotype. The CDR3: CASSLWGRVLSYNEQFF. The DNA for the CDR3 is TGCGCCAGCAGCTTGTGGGGCAGGGTATTATCCTACAATGAGCAGTTCTTC. The rearrangement links TRBV5-1 to TRBJ2-1, with D possibly matching TRBD1 (5 bases). V was cut by 1 base and J by 1 base, with 15 bases left in between. The CDR3 is 17 residues long. CDR1 SGHRS and CDR2 YFSETQ come from the germline V gene.

This clonotype occurred many times. The genes are TRBV7-2 and TRBJ2-7; D could derive from TRBD1 or TRBD2 (5 bases each). This CDR3 comprises 13 residues. V was trimmed by 7 bases and J by 2 bases, leaving 12 bases between them. Germline-derived CDR1 and CDR2 are SGHTA and FQGNSA. The CDR3 here is CASTPGPAYEQYF. The CDR3 bases are TGTGCCAGCACCCCGGGACCAGCCTACGAGCAGTACTTC.

This clonotype has more than one count but fewer than ten. This chain joins TRBV20-1 and TRBJ2-1; D uncertain. Germline lookup yields CDR1 DFQATT and CDR2 SNEGSKA (reference sequence). Trimming removed 3 bases at V and 7 bases at J, with 13 bases between. The CDR3 extends over 13 amino acids. CDR3 coding DNA: TGCAGTGCTAGCCCCCCCGTCTTGAATGAGCAGTTCTTC. This translates into CSASPPVLNEQFF.

The gene calls are TRBV24-1 and TRBJ1-5; TRBD1 matches 7 bases. Germline V gene lookup returns CDR1 KGHDR and CDR2 SFDVKD. Trimming removed 4 bases from V and 3 bases from J; junction bases left unmatched: 8. This CDR3 comprises 16 residues. The CDR3, as DNA: TGTGCCACCAGTGACGCCGGGACAGACAACAATCAGCCCCAGCATTTT. Encoded protein: CATSDAGTDNNQPQHF.

The J gene is TRBJ2-2, the V gene TRBV11-2, with 9 bases aligning to TRBD1. Germline V gene data show CDR1 as SGHAT and CDR2 as FQNNGV. The length of the CDR3 is 17 residues. Trimming at V came to 4 bases and at J to 4 bases, leaving 10 bases not matched to a gene. The CDR3 reads CASSSMRQGGSTGELFF. The CDR3 region has the DNA TGTGCCAGCAGCTCTATGAGACAGGGGGGTAGCACCGGGGAGCTGTTTTTT.

V is TRBV29-1 and J is TRBJ1-2, with D possibly being TRBD1 (5 bases). Between the trimmed V and J ends, which lost 3 bases and 7 bases, there was a span of 21 bases. The CDR3 consists of 15 residues. Looked up from germline, CDR1 is SQVTM and CDR2 is ANQGSEA. For the CDR3, the DNA is TGCAGCGTTGATGGTCCCGAGCTATTAGGGGCTGGCTACACCTTC. Translating gives CSVDGPELLGAGYTF.

This chain links TRBV12-3 or TRBV12-4 with TRBJ2-3, with TRBD2 identical over 13 bases. V shed 5 bases, J shed 2 bases, and the junction held 4 bases outside the gene matches. The CDR3 is 16 amino acids. CDR3 in amino acids: CASSATSGGATDTQYF. DNA for the CDR3: TGTGCCAGCAGTGCCACTAGCGGGGGGGCCACAGATACGCAGTATTTT.

The chain links TRBV4-1 to TRBJ1-3; D call uncertain. The germline gives CDR1 MGHRA, CDR2 YSYEKL. The CDR3 extends over 14 amino acids. Trimming shortened V by 1 base and J by 8 bases, and 12 bases separated the two germline ends. The CDR3 nucleotides are TGCGCCAGCAGCCAAGCGGCGGTTGGGGACACCATATATTTT. This translates into CASSQAAVGDTIYF.

This clonotype was picked up a small number of times. CDR3 DNA sequence: TGCGCCAGCAGCCAAGGGTCGAGCGGGGGGGCCGGACAGACCCAGTACTTC. Protein: CASSQGSSGGAGQTQYF. This sequence joins TRBV4-1 and TRBJ2-5; 10 nucleotides match TRBD2. The CDR3 totals 17 residues. Unmatched junction bases numbered 11, after V lost 1 base and J lost 6 bases. The germline gives CDR1 MGHRA, CDR2 YSYEKL.

About this clonotype: The CDR3 does not close with the conserved phenylalanine or tryptophan, likely indicating a read error. The V and J genes are TRBV13 and TRBJ1-2; TRBD1 is a possible D gene (6 bases). The V gene's germline CDR1 is PRHDT and CDR2 FYEKMQ (reference sequence). This CDR3 has 16 residues. Trimming shortened V by 5 bases and J by 0 bases, and 16 bases separated the two germline ends. The CDR3 spells CASSTRQVAANYGYTY. The DNA for the CDR3 is TGTGCCAGCAGCACCCGACAGGTCGCCGCTAACTATGGCTACACCTAC.

This chain connects TRBV24-1 to TRBJ2-5; 8 bases align to TRBD1. Germline-derived CDR1 and CDR2 are KGHDR and SFDVKD. After removal of 3 bases from V and 4 bases from J, the junction contained 9 bases not matched to a gene. There are 16 residues in the CDR3. The CDR3 nucleotides read TGTGCCACCAGTGATCACCGGACAGGGCTGGGAGAGACCCAGTACTTC. Its protein product is CATSDHRTGLGETQYF.

To note about this clonotype: Germline is not matched at one junction end, which may reflect a read error. This rearrangement joins TRBV7-3 to TRBJ2-1, with 7 bases that match TRBD1. CDR1 SGHTA and CDR2 FQGTGA come from the germline V gene. The CDR3 totals 15 residues. The CDR3 coding sequence is TGTGCCAGCAGCCAGGGACAGAGCTCCTACACTGAGCAGTTCTTC. It translates to CASSQGQSSYTEQFF.

The rearrangement joins TRBV7-2 to TRBJ1-6, with 7 bases lining up with TRBD1. Germline V gives CDR1 SGHTA, CDR2 FQGNSA. V lost 1 base to trimming and J lost 5 bases; unmatched junction nucleotides: 8. The CDR3 has 17 residues. This CDR3 reads CASSLVSGGQNNSPLHF. Here the CDR3 DNA reads TGTGCCAGCAGCTTAGTGTCAGGGGGGCAGAATAATTCACCCCTCCACTTT.

In this sample, this clonotype turned up a few times. The V call is TRBV27, the J call TRBJ2-7, with TRBD1 matching over 9 bases. Losses at the gene ends were 6 bases for V and 6 bases for J; bases not matched to a gene: 9. This CDR3 comprises 14 residues. Germline V CDR1 and CDR2: MNHEY, SMNVEV (reference sequence). The CDR3 loop reads CASSYGTGRIEQYF. The CDR3 region has the DNA TGTGCCAGCAGCTATGGGACAGGGCGGATCGAGCAGTACTTC.

This clonotype was counted a few times. The V call is TRBV12-3 or TRBV12-4, the J call TRBJ1-2; possibly TRBD1 for D (6 bases). V lost 5 bases and J lost 4, with 17 bases in between. The CDR3 length is 15 residues. The CDR3, as DNA: TGTGCCAGCAGTCAAACCGGACAGAGCCTCTATGGCTACACCTTC. Translated: CASSQTGQSLYGYTF.

There are a few counts of this clonotype. The V and J genes are TRBV7-9 and TRBJ2-7, with TRBD1 identical over 7 bases. V was pared by 1 base and J by 3 bases, with 3 bases of the junction left unmatched. CDR3 length equals 14 residues. The germline CDR1 and CDR2 sequences are SEHNR and FQNEAQ (reference sequence). Here the CDR3 reads CASSLGNRGYEQYF. CDR3 nucleotides: TGTGCCAGCAGCTTAGGTAACAGGGGCTACGAGCAGTACTTC.

The V and J genes are TRBV5-4 and TRBJ2-1, with unresolved D. The CDR3 runs 13 residues. Germline lookup yields CDR1 SGHNT and CDR2 YYREEE (reference sequence). Trimming cost V 5 bases and J 6 bases, with 12 bases left between them. CDR3 DNA sequence: TGTGCCAGCAGTTCCGAAAGTCCCAATGAGCAGTTCTTC. It yields the protein CASSSESPNEQFF.

The chain is built from TRBV5-1 and TRBJ1-1; D is uncertain. This CDR3 has 11 amino acids. Germline CDR1 and CDR2: SGHRS and YFSETQ. V lost 5 bases, J lost 1 base, and 3 bases lay in between. The CDR3 region has the DNA TGCGCCAGCAGACGGAACACTGAAGCTTTCTTT. Translated, it gives CASRRNTEAFF.

The chain recombines TRBV12-3 or TRBV12-4 with TRBJ2-3, with D possibly TRBD2 on 7 matching bases. V was shortened by 3 bases and J by 2 bases, with 15 bases between the two germline ends. The CDR3 has 16 residues. The CDR3 DNA reads TGTGCCAGCAGTTTCGGCGGGGGCCGGTTCACAGATACGCAGTATTTT. Amino acids: CASSFGGGRFTDTQYF.

Only a few counts were recorded for this clonotype. V gene TRBV5-1 combines with J gene TRBJ2-3, with D uncertain. Germline V lookup: CDR1 SGHRS, CDR2 YFSETQ. The CDR3 consists of 13 residues. V was clipped by 2 bases and J by 5 bases, with 9 bases between them. The CDR3 coding sequence is TGCGCCAGCAGCTTCCGGGTGGGAGATACGCAGTATTTT. Translation: CASSFRVGDTQYF.

This clonotype was found a few times. The chain is built from TRBV12-3 or TRBV12-4 and TRBJ2-1, with TRBD2 identical over 10 bases. V was clipped by 6 bases and J by 6 bases; unmatched bases: 8. This CDR3 is built from 15 residues. CDR3 sequence: CASRVSGGASNEQFF. The CDR3 region has the DNA TGTGCCAGCAGGGTCAGCGGGGGGGCCAGCAATGAGCAGTTCTTC.

The V and J genes are TRBV3-1 and TRBJ2-3; D call uncertain. The germline V and J ends were trimmed by 1 base and 1 base, with 9 bases remaining between them. The CDR3 is made up of 15 amino acids. From germline, CDR1 is LGHDT and CDR2 YNNKEL (reference sequence). The CDR3 sequence: CASSQGAAGTDTQYF. The DNA for the CDR3 is TGTGCCAGCAGCCAAGGGGCGGCAGGCACAGATACGCAGTATTTT.

The rearrangement links TRBV27 to TRBJ2-3; no reliable D call. Germline lookup yields CDR1 MNHEY and CDR2 SMNVEV (reference sequence). The CDR3 length is 11 residues. V was clipped by 6 bases and J by 2 bases, with 3 bases between them. CDR3 protein: CASRDTDTQYF. CDR3 in DNA: TGTGCCAGCAGGGACACAGATACGCAGTATTTT.

This clonotype was seen more than once but under ten times. This rearrangement joins TRBV6-2 or TRBV6-3 to TRBJ2-5; TRBD1 might be the D (5 bases). The CDR3 has 13 residues. V was cut by 5 bases and J by 1 base, with 8 bases left in between. Germline V CDR1 and CDR2: MNHEY, SVGEGT. CDR3 sequence (DNA): TGTGCCAGCAGTCGACAGTTCCAAGAGACCCAGTACTTC. Amino acid sequence: CASSRQFQETQYF.

This clonotype was found many times. The rearrangement uses TRBV7-8 and TRBJ2-7; D unresolved. The germline gives CDR1 SGHVS, CDR2 FQNEAQ. Trimming removed 1 base from V and 6 bases from J, with 7 bases in between. This CDR3 has 12 residues. CDR3 sequence: CASSLDGFEQYV. The CDR3, as DNA: TGTGCCAGCAGCTTAGACGGGTTCGAGCAGTACGTC.

The chain carries TRBV6-5 and TRBJ2-2; TRBD2 agrees at 11 bases. This CDR3 has 15 residues. The junction had 5 bases not matched to a gene; V was cut back by 5 bases and J by 6 bases. Germline CDR1 and CDR2: MNHEY and SVGAGI. CDR3 sequence: CASSLAGGQAGELFF. In nucleotides, the CDR3 is TGTGCCAGCAGTCTAGCGGGAGGTCAGGCCGGGGAGCTGTTTTTT.

This clonotype was counted a few times. The chain has TRBV10-3 and TRBJ2-3; the match to TRBD2 covers 8 bases. Losses at the gene ends were 3 bases for V and 1 base for J; bases not matched to a gene: 0. The CDR3 is made up of 14 amino acids. Germline CDR1 ENHRY, CDR2 SYGVKD. CDR3 protein: CAISELAGTDTQYF. The CDR3 DNA reads TGTGCCATCAGTGAACTAGCGGGCACAGATACGCAGTATTTT.